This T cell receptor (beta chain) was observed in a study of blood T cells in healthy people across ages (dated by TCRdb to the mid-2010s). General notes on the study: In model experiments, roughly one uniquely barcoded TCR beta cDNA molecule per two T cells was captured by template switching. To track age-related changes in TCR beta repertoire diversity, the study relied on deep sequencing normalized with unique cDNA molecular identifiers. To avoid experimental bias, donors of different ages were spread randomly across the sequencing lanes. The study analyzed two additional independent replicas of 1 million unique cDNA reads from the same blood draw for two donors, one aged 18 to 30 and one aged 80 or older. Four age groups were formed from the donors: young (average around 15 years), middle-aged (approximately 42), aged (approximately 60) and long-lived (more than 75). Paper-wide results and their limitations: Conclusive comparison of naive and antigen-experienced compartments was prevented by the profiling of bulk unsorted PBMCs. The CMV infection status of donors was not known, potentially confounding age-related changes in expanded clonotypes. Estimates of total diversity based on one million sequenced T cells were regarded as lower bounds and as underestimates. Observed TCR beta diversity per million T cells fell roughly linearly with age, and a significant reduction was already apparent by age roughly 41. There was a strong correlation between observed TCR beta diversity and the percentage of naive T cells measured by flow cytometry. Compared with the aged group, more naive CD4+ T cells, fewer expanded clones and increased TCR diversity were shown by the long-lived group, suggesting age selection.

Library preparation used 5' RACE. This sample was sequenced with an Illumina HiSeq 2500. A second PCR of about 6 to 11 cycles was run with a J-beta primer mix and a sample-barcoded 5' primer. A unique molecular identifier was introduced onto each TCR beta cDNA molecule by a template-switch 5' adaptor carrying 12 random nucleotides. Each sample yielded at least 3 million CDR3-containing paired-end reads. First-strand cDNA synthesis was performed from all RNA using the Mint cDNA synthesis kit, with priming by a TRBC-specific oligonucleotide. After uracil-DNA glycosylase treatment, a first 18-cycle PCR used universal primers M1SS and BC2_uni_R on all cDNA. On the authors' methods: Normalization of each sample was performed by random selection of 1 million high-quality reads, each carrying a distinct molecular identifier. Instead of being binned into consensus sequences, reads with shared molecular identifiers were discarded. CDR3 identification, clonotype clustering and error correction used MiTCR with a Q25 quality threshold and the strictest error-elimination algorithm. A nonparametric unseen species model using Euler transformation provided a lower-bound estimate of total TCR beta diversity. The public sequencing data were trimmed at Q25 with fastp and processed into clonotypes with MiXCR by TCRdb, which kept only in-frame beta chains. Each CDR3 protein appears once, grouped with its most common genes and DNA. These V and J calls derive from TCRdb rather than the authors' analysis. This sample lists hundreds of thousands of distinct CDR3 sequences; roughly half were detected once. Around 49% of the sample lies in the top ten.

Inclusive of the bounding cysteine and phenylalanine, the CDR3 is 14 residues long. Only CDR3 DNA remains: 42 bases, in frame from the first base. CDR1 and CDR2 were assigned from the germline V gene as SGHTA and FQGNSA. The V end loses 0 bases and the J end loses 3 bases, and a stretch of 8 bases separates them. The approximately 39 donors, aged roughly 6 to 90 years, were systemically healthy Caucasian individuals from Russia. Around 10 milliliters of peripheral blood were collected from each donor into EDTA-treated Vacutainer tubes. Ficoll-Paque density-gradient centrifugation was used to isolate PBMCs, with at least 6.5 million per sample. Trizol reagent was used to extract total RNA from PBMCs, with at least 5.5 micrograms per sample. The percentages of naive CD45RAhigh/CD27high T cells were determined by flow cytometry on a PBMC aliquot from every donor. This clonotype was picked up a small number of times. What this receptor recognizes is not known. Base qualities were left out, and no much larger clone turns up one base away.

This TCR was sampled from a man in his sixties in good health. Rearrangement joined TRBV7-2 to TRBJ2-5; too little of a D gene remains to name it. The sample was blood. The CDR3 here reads CASSLAPSEETQYF. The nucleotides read TGTGCCAGCAGCTTAGCGCCTTCGGAAGAGACCCAGTACTTC.